A single sample is the source of the 20 T cell receptor beta chains below, sequenced in a study of blood T cell repertoires in COVID-19. Clones were read by immunoSEQ multiplex PCR, and TCRdb kept only the in-frame ones, dropping some. The table has 90,000 or so clones, approximately 86% seen once; the top ten hold 1.2%. The source material was peripheral blood. The receptors come from an elderly man with active or convalescent COVID-19.

The chain employs TRBV5-1 and TRBJ2-5; D is undetermined. Germline assignment: CDR1 SGHRS and CDR2 YFSETQ. Trimming removed 3 bases from V and 2 bases from J, with 14 bases in between. The CDR3 is made up of 15 amino acids. The CDR3 nucleotides read TGCGCCAGCAGCTCGGAGCATGGTCGACAAGAGACCCAGTACTTC. As protein: CASSSEHGRQETQYF.

This chain joins TRBV7-2 and TRBJ2-7, with 14 positions matching TRBD2. V lost 5 bases to trimming and J lost 4 bases; unmatched junction nucleotides: 10. CDR1 SGHTA and CDR2 FQGNSA come from the germline V gene. The CDR3 loop spans 17 amino acids. CDR3 region: CASSPPMTSGRGYEQYF. CDR3 in DNA: TGTGCCAGCAGCCCGCCCATGACTAGCGGGAGGGGATACGAGCAGTACTTC.

The chain couples TRBV6-1 to TRBJ2-3, with 14 bases fitting TRBD2. The CDR3 is 17 residues long. Trimming removed 2 bases from V and 5 bases from J; junction bases left unmatched: 6. Germline CDR1 reads MNHNS; CDR2 reads SASEGT. CDR3 bases: TGTGCCAGCAGTGAAAGCGGGACTAGCGGGAGTATAGATACGCAGTATTTT. Translation: CASSESGTSGSIDTQYF.

The CDR3 spells CAWSNGPRGTGELFF. In DNA, the CDR3 is TGTGCCTGGAGTAATGGGCCGCGGGGCACCGGGGAGCTGTTTTTT. The chain is built from TRBV30 and TRBJ2-2, with D maybe TRBD2 (6 bases). Germline CDR1 is GTSNPN and CDR2 is SVGIG (reference sequence). Trimming removed 2 bases from V and 4 bases from J, with 14 bases in between. CDR3 length: 15 amino acids.

This sequence joins TRBV19 and TRBJ1-5; D may be TRBD1 (6 bases). Per the germline V gene, CDR1 is LNHDA and CDR2 is SQIVND (reference sequence). The CDR3 runs to 15 residues. Trimming removed 5 bases at V and 5 bases at J, with 16 bases between. CDR3 loop: CASSPFGTLDQPQHF. CDR3 bases: TGTGCCAGTAGTCCGTTCGGGACACTCGATCAGCCCCAGCATTTT.

This clone showed up just once. The chain links TRBV24-1 to TRBJ2-1; a possible D gene is TRBD1 (6 bases). The CDR3 totals 14 residues. V lost 8 bases to trimming and J lost 6 bases, with 16 bases between them. The germline V gene has CDR1 KGHDR and CDR2 SFDVKD. This CDR3 is CATMVTDRTNEQFF. Written as DNA, the CDR3 is TGTGCCACCATGGTAACGGACAGAACCAATGAGCAGTTCTTC.

There are a few counts of this clone. The DNA for the CDR3 is TGTGCCATCAGTGACCCGGACAGGGGAGCTTTCTTT. Its translation: CAISDPDRGAFF. This chain connects TRBV10-3 to TRBJ1-1, with 9 positions matching TRBD1. CDR3 length: 12 residues. CDR1 ENHRY and CDR2 SYGVKD come from the germline V gene. The junction had 3 bases not matched to a gene; V was cut back by 3 bases and J by 10 bases.

The count of this clone is one. CDR3 residues: CASSSPGTRTDTQYF. The CDR3 nucleotides are TGTGCCAGCAGCTCACCCGGGACTAGGACAGATACGCAGTATTTT. J is TRBJ2-3 and V is TRBV11-3; 8 bases fit TRBD2. This CDR3 region has 15 residues. Germline V gene sequence: CDR1 SGHNT, CDR2 YENEEA. With V trimmed by 4 bases and J by 3 bases, 6 bases remained unmatched.

The CDR3, as DNA: TGTGCCAGTAGTATTCAGGGGGACCTGAATTCACCCCTCCACTTT. This translates into CASSIQGDLNSPLHF. This chain links TRBV19 with TRBJ1-6, with TRBD1 matching over 7 bases. The CDR3 sequence is 15 residues long. The V and J ends lost 3 bases and 7 bases, in that order; junction bases with no gene match: 6. Germline V lookup: CDR1 LNHDA, CDR2 SQIVND (reference sequence).

V usage is TRBV5-1 and J usage is TRBJ1-1; the match to TRBD1 covers 10 bases. The CDR3 is made up of 15 amino acids. Trimming took 4 bases from V and 5 from J; bases not matched to a gene: 8. The germline V gene has CDR1 SGHRS and CDR2 YFSETQ. The chain's CDR3 is CASSLGQGRWTEAFF. The CDR3 region has the DNA TGCGCCAGCAGCCTGGGACAGGGGAGGTGGACTGAAGCTTTCTTT.

There are a few counts of this clone. The chain is built from TRBV2 and TRBJ1-2; no firm D call. With 8 bases removed from V and 2 bases from J, the gap between germline ends came to 15 bases. This CDR3 is 14 amino acids long. The V gene's germline CDR1 is SNHLY and CDR2 FYNNEI. The CDR3 coding sequence is TGTGCCAGCCGACCCGGAGGGAGCAACTATGGCTACACCTTC. Translated, it gives CASRPGGSNYGYTF.

The V and J genes are TRBV7-2 and TRBJ2-3; D is ambiguous. The length of the CDR3 is 13 residues. V was cut by 1 base and J by 4 bases, with 6 bases left in between. Germline V CDR1 and CDR2: SGHTA, FQGNSA. The CDR3 sequence: CASSLDQADTQYF. The CDR3 DNA follows: TGTGCCAGCAGCTTAGACCAGGCAGATACGCAGTATTTT.

This clone was seen just once. This chain joins TRBV27 and TRBJ2-1; D is uncertain. Trimming shortened V by 4 bases and J by 2 bases, and 15 bases separated the two germline ends. The CDR3 length is 16 residues. In germline, CDR1 is MNHEY, CDR2 SMNVEV (reference sequence). The CDR3 nucleotides are TGTGCCAGCAGTTCCCGTCTCGGCGGAACCTACAATGAGCAGTTCTTC. It specifies CASSSRLGGTYNEQFF.

The chain has TRBV3-1 (or the pseudogene TRBV3-2) and TRBJ2-7; 9 bases map to TRBD2. This CDR3 is built from 16 residues. CDR1 and CDR2 (germline): LGHDT, YNNKEL (reference sequence). Germline trimming cut 0 bases from V and 4 bases from J; bases unmatched to any gene: 7. Here the CDR3 reads CASSQDRETSGYEQYF. The CDR3 coding sequence is TGTGCCAGCAGCCAAGATCGAGAGACTAGCGGTTACGAGCAGTACTTC.

The chain joins TRBV16 to TRBJ1-5; a possible D gene is TRBD1 (6 bases). Germline CDR1 is KGHSY and CDR2 is FQNENV. V was clipped by 0 bases and J by 1 base, with 13 bases between them. CDR3 length: 17 residues. The CDR3 sequence is CASSQSAGGRSNQPQHF. DNA for the CDR3: TGTGCCAGCAGCCAATCGGCGGGGGGCAGAAGCAATCAGCCCCAGCATTTT.

The chain employs TRBV23-1 and TRBJ2-1; maybe TRBD2 (5 bases). TRBV23-1 counts as an open reading frame of uncertain function. This CDR3 is 12 amino acids long. Trimming pared 1 base from V and 9 bases from J, leaving 7 bases between. This chain's CDR3 is CASSQWLAEQFF. Written as DNA, the CDR3 is TGCGCCAGCAGTCAATGGCTAGCTGAGCAGTTCTTC.

The chain links TRBV28 to TRBJ1-1; 11 nucleotides agree with TRBD1. The trim removed 6 bases at V and 4 bases at J, leaving 1 base unmatched. Germline lookup yields CDR1 MDHEN and CDR2 SYDVKM. This CDR3 region has 13 residues. The CDR3 sequence: CASRGTGGTEAFF. The CDR3 DNA follows: TGTGCCAGCAGGGGGACAGGGGGCACTGAAGCTTTCTTT.

The rearrangement joins TRBV14 to TRBJ2-7, with TRBD1 matching over 9 bases. The CDR3 sequence is 17 residues long. Germline V gene data show CDR1 as SGHDN and CDR2 as FVKESK. Germline trimming cut 4 bases from V and 6 bases from J; bases unmatched to any gene: 16. CDR3 in amino acids: CASSPGVGTGRFGEQYF. The CDR3 coding sequence is TGTGCCAGCAGCCCGGGGGTCGGGACAGGGAGATTCGGCGAGCAGTACTTC. Complete variable domain (other parts from reference TRBV14 and TRBJ2-7): EAGVTQFPSHSVIEKGQTVTLRCDPISGHDNLYWYRRVMGKEIKFLLHFVKESKQDESGMPNNRFLAERTGGTYSTLKVQPAELEDSGVYFCASSPGVGTGRFGEQYFGPGTRLTVT.

This chain connects TRBV28 to TRBJ2-7; maybe TRBD2 (6 bases). Looked up from germline, CDR1 is MDHEN and CDR2 is SYDVKM. The CDR3 spans 13 residues. V was pared by 10 bases and J by 0 bases, with 13 bases between. The DNA for the CDR3 is TGTGCCACTCGTCGGAGGGGCTCCTACGAGCAGTACTTC. This sequence encodes CATRRRGSYEQYF.

The rearrangement uses TRBV11-3 and TRBJ2-1; 8 nucleotides line up with TRBD1. Germline V gene lookup returns CDR1 SGHNT and CDR2 YENEEA. CDR3 size: 17 residues. J lost 4 bases, V lost 5 bases, and 13 bases had no gene match. As DNA, the CDR3 is TGTGCCAGCAGCCATGGGACAGGAGGGCTTAGATACAATGAGCAGTTCTTC. It translates to CASSHGTGGLRYNEQFF. Using reference TRBV11-3 and TRBJ2-1 for the parts outside the CDR3, the full variable domain is EAGVVQSPRYKIIEKKQPVAFWCNPISGHNTLYWYLQNLGQGPELLIRYENEEAVDDSQLPKDRFSAERLKGVDSTLKIQPAELGDSAVYLCASSHGTGGLRYNEQFFGPGTRLTVL.